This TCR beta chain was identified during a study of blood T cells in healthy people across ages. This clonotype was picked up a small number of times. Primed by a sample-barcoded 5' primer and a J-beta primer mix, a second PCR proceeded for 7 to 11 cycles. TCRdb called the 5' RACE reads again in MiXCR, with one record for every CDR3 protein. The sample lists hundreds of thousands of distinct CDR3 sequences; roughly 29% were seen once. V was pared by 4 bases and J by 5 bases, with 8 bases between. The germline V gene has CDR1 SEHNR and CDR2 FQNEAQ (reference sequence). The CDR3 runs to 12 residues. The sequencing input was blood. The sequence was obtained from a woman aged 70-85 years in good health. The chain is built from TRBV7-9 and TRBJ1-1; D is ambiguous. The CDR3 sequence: CASSSSFTEAFF. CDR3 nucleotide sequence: TGTGCCAGCAGCTCTTCGTTTACTGAAGCTTTCTTT.